A selection of T cell receptor beta chains follows, all from one sample in a study of early T cells in non-severe SARS-CoV-2 infection. Via MiXCR, TCRdb re-called the 5' RACE reads, giving one row per CDR3 protein. Of roughly 100,000 distinct CDR3 sequences listed, about an eighth are singletons. Source material: whole blood. Source of these receptors: an adult who was a healthcare worker with PCR-confirmed SARS-CoV-2 infection or an uninfected control (not recorded which). CDR3s include the opening cysteine and the closing phenylalanine or tryptophan. The order of the fields is D gene, J gene, clone size, V gene, CDR3 protein, CDR3 DNA. A D gene is named only where the DNA matches it firmly. The size entry is marked missing in some rows and otherwise reads once, few, many or a size class.

- TRBJ1-6 many TRBV2 CASSEALRDLTVQPLHF TGTGCCAGCAGTGAAGCGCTTCGTGACCTAACAGTTCAGCCCCTCCACTTT
TRBD2 TRBJ2-7 - TRBV28 CASRAVGGRSYDQYF TGTGCCAGCAGGGCAGTGGGAGGGCGTTCCTACGACCAGTACTTC
TRBD1 TRBJ1-4 - TRBV29-1 CSVKTPGTGLEKLFF TGCAGCGTTAAGACCCCCGGGACAGGGCTCGAAAAACTGTTTTTT
- TRBJ1-1 - TRBV20-1 CSARPAGVGNTEAFF TGCAGTGCTAGACCCGCAGGGGTGGGGAACACTGAAGCTTTCTTT
TRBD1 TRBJ1-3 - TRBV5-4 CASSSIEGASSGNTIYF TGTGCCAGCAGCTCAATCGAGGGGGCCAGCTCTGGAAACACCATATATTTT
- TRBJ1-1 - TRBV7-9 CASSPRGDSNTEAFF TGTGCCAGCAGTCCTAGAGGAGACAGCAACACTGAAGCTTTCTTT
- TRBJ2-4 many TRBV20-1 CSARWGAKNIQYF TGCAGTGCCAGATGGGGAGCCAAAAACATTCAGTACTTC
TRBD2 TRBJ2-5 few TRBV5-1 CASSFRTSGRTETQYF TGCGCCAGCAGCTTCCGGACTAGCGGGAGGACGGAGACCCAGTACTTC
TRBD2 TRBJ2-7 few TRBV29-1 CSAGGTSYFEQYF TGCAGCGCCGGGGGGACTAGTTATTTCGAGCAGTACTTC
- TRBJ1-1 many TRBV12-3/TRBV12-4 CASRRVTEAFF TGTGCCAGCAGGAGGGTCACTGAAGCTTTCTTT
TRBD2 TRBJ2-1 many TRBV5-5 CASSLRSGGSYNEQFF TGTGCCAGCAGCTTGAGGTCGGGAGGCTCCTACAATGAGCAGTTCTTC
- TRBJ1-2 few TRBV3-1 CASSQEGFGYTF TGTGCCAGCAGCCAAGAAGGGTTCGGCTACACCTTC
- TRBJ2-7 - TRBV20-1 CSAAGTIPYEQYF TGCAGTGCCGCCGGGACAATTCCCTACGAGCAGTACTTC
- TRBJ1-1 many TRBV3-1 CASSQEDGGTYTEAFF TGTGCCAGCAGCCAAGAGGATGGCGGGACCTACACTGAAGCTTTCTTT
- TRBJ1-1 few TRBV7-9 CASSWGDTEAFF TGTGCCAGCAGCTGGGGGGACACTGAAGCTTTCTTT
TRBD1 TRBJ1-2 few TRBV19 CASSIRGQGSGYTF TGTGCCAGTAGTATTCGGGGACAGGGCAGTGGCTACACCTTC
- TRBJ2-1 - TRBV5-6 CASSFAGNEQFF TGTGCCAGCAGCTTTGCTGGGAATGAGCAGTTCTTC
TRBD1 TRBJ1-6 - TRBV28 CASSWTGGKSPLHF TGTGCCAGCAGTTGGACAGGGGGCAAATCACCCCTCCACTTT
- TRBJ2-7 - TRBV4-3 CASSQDSKGGEQYF TGCGCCAGCAGCCAAGATTCTAAAGGGGGCGAGCAGTACTTC
TRBD2 TRBJ2-2 many TRBV28 CASGLAGGIANTGELFF TGTGCCAGTGGACTCGCGGGAGGAATCGCGAACACCGGGGAGCTGTTTTTT
- TRBJ2-1 - TRBV7-2 CASSSQYTSEQFF TGTGCCAGCAGCTCTCAGTACACCTCTGAGCAGTTCTTC
- TRBJ2-4 - TRBV25-1 CASSDYSKNIQYF TGTGCCAGCAGTGACTATTCCAAAAACATTCAGTACTTC
- TRBJ2-1 few TRBV7-9 CASSSQVIWKGPYNEQFF TGTGCCAGCAGCTCCCAAGTTATTTGGAAGGGCCCCTACAATGAGCAGTTCTTC
TRBD2 TRBJ2-1 - TRBV19 CASSIGSRGGYNEQFF TGTGCCAGTAGTATAGGTTCGAGGGGAGGGTACAATGAGCAGTTCTTC
- TRBJ2-1 - TRBV6-4 CASSDGVGGGDEQFF TGTGCCAGCAGTGACGGGGTGGGAGGGGGCGATGAGCAGTTCTTC
TRBD2 TRBJ2-1 many TRBV5-1 CATQTTSGTYNEQFF TGCGCCACACAAACGACTAGCGGGACTTACAATGAGCAGTTCTTC
TRBD2 TRBJ2-7 - TRBV28 CASSLGLAGALYEQYF TGTGCCAGCAGTTTAGGACTAGCGGGAGCACTGTACGAGCAGTACTTC
- TRBJ2-7 few TRBV9 CASSVGNSPYEQYF TGTGCCAGCAGCGTAGGTAATTCCCCCTACGAGCAGTACTTC
- TRBJ2-2 many TRBV19 CASSISGPRAGELFF TGTGCCAGTAGTATATCCGGGCCGCGGGCCGGGGAGCTGTTTTTT
- TRBJ2-1 few TRBV11-2 CASSLSTGPNEQFF TGTGCCAGCAGCTTATCGACAGGTCCCAATGAGCAGTTCTTC
- TRBJ2-3 - TRBV15 CVTSRDRELTDTQYF TGTGTCACCAGCAGAGACCGGGAGCTGACAGATACGCAGTATTTT
- TRBJ2-4 many TRBV6-1 CASIGGGSIQYF TGTGCCAGCATAGGGGGGGGCAGCATTCAGTACTTC
- TRBJ1-1 few TRBV28 CASSLEVGAGESTEAFF TGTGCCAGCAGTTTAGAGGTTGGGGCAGGTGAATCCACTGAAGCTTTCTTT
- TRBJ1-1 few TRBV5-1 CASSLQGDYYAEAFF TGCGCCAGCAGCTTGCAGGGTGACTACTACGCTGAAGCTTTCTTT
- TRBJ2-5 many TRBV29-1 CSVGWALGGQETQYF TGCAGCGTTGGTTGGGCTTTGGGGGGCCAAGAGACCCAGTACTTC
- TRBJ2-7 - TRBV5-1 CASSLPLAPYEQYF TGCGCCAGCAGCTTGCCCCTAGCGCCCTACGAGCAGTACTTC
- TRBJ2-2 many TRBV28 CASSFGTGELFF TGTGCCAGCAGTTTTGGCACCGGGGAGCTGTTTTTT
- TRBJ2-4 few TRBV20-1 CSARPARTEGIQYF TGCAGTGCTAGACCCGCCAGGACAGAAGGCATTCAGTACTTC
- TRBJ2-5 many TRBV27 CASAARFAETQYF TGTGCCAGCGCCGCGCGGTTCGCAGAGACCCAGTACTTC
- TRBJ1-1 few TRBV30 CAWSVHQNTEAFF TGTGCCTGGAGTGTACATCAGAACACTGAAGCTTTCTTT
- TRBJ2-7 few TRBV5-6 CAGSLAKFPYEQYF TGTGCCGGCAGCTTGGCCAAGTTCCCCTACGAGCAGTACTTC
TRBD2 TRBJ2-5 many TRBV14 CASSQASGLAGGETQYF TGTGCCAGCAGCCAAGCTTCTGGACTAGCGGGAGGAGAGACCCAGTACTTC